This entry lists 5 T cell receptor beta chains sequenced from one sample in a study of post-analysis software for immune sequencing data. Unique molecular identifiers were carried by the TCR beta cDNA libraries. TCRdb passed the PCR reads through MiXCR, listing each CDR3 protein once. The data show almost 700,000 distinct CDR3 sequences, with approximately 60% seen just once and approximately 10% held by the top ten. Which antigens these TCRs recognize remains unknown. Study-level points and caveats: Controls had lower frequencies than patients of about five TRBV segments, which included TRBV5-6, TRBV5-1 and TRBV20-1.

Sequencing was performed on blood. Every receptor here comes from a girl aged 2-10 years with multiple sclerosis.

The chain joins TRBV7-6 to TRBJ2-7; 7 bases align to TRBD1. Trimming at V came to 5 bases and at J to 3 bases, leaving 7 bases not matched to a gene. In germline, CDR1 is SGHVS, CDR2 FNYEAQ. This CDR3 is 14 amino acids long. CDR3 nucleotides: TGTGCCAGCAGCCCAGGGACAGTTAACTACGAGCAGTACTTC. It encodes CASSPGTVNYEQYF.

This clonotype was seen a few times. The rearrangement links TRBV7-9 to TRBJ2-5, with D tentatively TRBD2 (5 bases). This CDR3 has 13 residues. Between the trimmed V and J ends, which lost 5 bases and 2 bases, there was a span of 9 bases. The germline V gene encodes CDR1 SEHNR and CDR2 FQNEAQ (reference sequence). CDR3 amino acids: CASSTGWQETQYF. In DNA form, the CDR3 reads TGTGCCAGCAGCACGGGGTGGCAAGAGACCCAGTACTTC.

This clonotype was recorded a few times. The rearrangement links TRBV7-2 to TRBJ2-1; 7 bases are shared with TRBD2. With V trimmed by 5 bases and J by 2 bases, 9 bases remained unmatched. Germline CDR1 and CDR2: SGHTA and FQGNSA. CDR3 length equals 16 residues. The CDR3 DNA reads as TGTGCCAGCAGCCACGCACCGGGGGGTACCTACAATGAGCAGTTCTTC. It encodes CASSHAPGGTYNEQFF.

The chain has TRBV5-1 and TRBJ2-1, with 12 bases lining up with TRBD2. The V gene's germline CDR1 is SGHRS and CDR2 YFSETQ. J gave up 8 bases and V 2 bases, and 5 bases lay outside the gene matches. The CDR3 consists of 15 residues. The CDR3 sequence: CASSFETSGRDEQFF. CDR3 DNA: TGCGCCAGCAGCTTTGAGACTAGCGGGAGAGATGAGCAGTTCTTC.

This clonotype was observed a handful of times. V and J are TRBV20-1 and TRBJ2-1, with 10 bases aligning to TRBD2. After removal of 5 bases from V and 7 bases from J, the junction contained 5 bases not matched to a gene. Looked up from germline, CDR1 is DFQATT and CDR2 is SNEGSKA (reference sequence). The CDR3 is 13 amino acids. The CDR3 spells CSAQRGGWNEQFF. DNA for the CDR3: TGCAGTGCTCAGCGGGGGGGCTGGAATGAGCAGTTCTTC.